What follows are 6 T cell receptor beta chains derived from one specimen sequenced in a study of CD8+ T cells in alopecia areata. Described treatment: oral pan-JAK inhibitor, 5-10 mg twice daily. It was cDNA, reverse transcribed from extracted RNA, that served as the sequencing template. TCRdb keeps only in-frame clones here, not all; method: immunoSEQ multiplex PCR. The sample lists 150,000 to 250,000 clones; 58% were seen once. The source material was CD4+ T cells sorted from blood, sampled at week 24, from a patient treated with tofacitinib. Receptor source: a human donor with alopecia areata.

The rearrangement uses TRBV7-9 and TRBJ1-2; D gene uncertain. This CDR3 is built from 13 residues. The ends were cut back, 0 bases at V and 4 bases at J, with 6 bases in the middle. Germline CDR1 reads SEHNR; CDR2 reads FQNEAQ (reference sequence). For the CDR3, the DNA is TGTGCCAGCAGCTTAGCGGGTGGCTATGGCTACACCTTC. It yields the protein CASSLAGGYGYTF.

The V call is TRBV5-4, the J call TRBJ2-3; 9 bases are shared with TRBD2. Germline assignment: CDR1 SGHNT and CDR2 YYREEE (reference sequence). The CDR3 length is 15 residues. Written as DNA, the CDR3 is TGTGCAACCAGCGGGCGGGAGGGCCGTACAGATACGCAGTATTTT. Its translation: CATSGREGRTDTQYF.

The CDR3 loop reads CASSFRQGFNNEQFF. CDR3 DNA: TGCGCCAGCAGCTTTCGACAGGGTTTTAACAATGAGCAGTTCTTC. This sequence joins TRBV5-1 and TRBJ2-1; TRBD1 agrees at 7 bases. V lost 2 bases and J lost 5; bases outside the gene matches: 7. CDR3 size: 15 residues. Per the germline V gene, CDR1 is SGHRS and CDR2 is YFSETQ.

The rearrangement links TRBV29-1 to TRBJ2-2, with 8 bases identical to TRBD1. The CDR3 covers 15 residues. The V and J ends lost 5 bases and 8 bases, in that order; junction bases with no gene match: 13. Germline lookup yields CDR1 SQVTM and CDR2 ANQGSEA. The CDR3 is CSVLSLYRGSGELFF. For the CDR3, the DNA is TGCAGCGTTCTTTCACTCTACAGGGGGAGTGGGGAGCTGTTTTTT.

V usage is TRBV5-1 and J usage is TRBJ2-5; the D is unclear. Germline-derived CDR1 and CDR2 are SGHRS and YFSETQ. The CDR3 runs to 13 residues. V was cut by 0 bases and J by 5 bases, with 8 bases left in between. The CDR3 here is CASSLVGSETQYF. As DNA, the CDR3 is TGCGCCAGCAGCTTGGTGGGGTCGGAGACCCAGTACTTC.

The chain combines TRBV30 with TRBJ2-1; TRBD2 agrees at 7 bases. V trimming: 7 bases; J trimming: 6 bases; junction bases outside the gene matches: 9. This CDR3 has 13 amino acids. Germline CDR1 GTSNPN, CDR2 SVGIG (reference sequence). CDR3 DNA sequence: TGTGCCTACGAAGGACTAGGGATCAATGAGCAGTTCTTC. Protein sequence: CAYEGLGINEQFF.